Presented here are 16 T cell receptor beta chains from one specimen sequenced in a study of shared clonotypes between healthy human individuals. The protocol was immunoSEQ multiplex PCR, while the TCRdb copy is restricted to in-frame clones and leaves out a portion. The repertoire holds hundreds of thousands of clones, roughly 95% seen once, with about 0.12% in the top ten. Naive CD8 cells, CD45RO-negative and positively selected for CCR7, excluded terminally differentiated effector memory CD45RA+ cells. Source material: naive CD8+ T cells sorted from blood. The source of these receptors is a woman aged 25 to 39 in good health.

The chain employs TRBV6-1 and TRBJ1-5; unclear D gene. Trimming cost V 2 bases and J 5 bases, with 10 bases left between them. In germline, CDR1 is MNHNS, CDR2 SASEGT. There are 14 residues in the CDR3. DNA for the CDR3: TGTGCCAGCAGTGAATATGAGGGCGATCAGCCCCAGCATTTT. Protein sequence: CASSEYEGDQPQHF.

The chain employs TRBV9 and TRBJ2-7, with D perhaps TRBD1 (8 bases). With 0 bases removed from V and 4 bases from J, the gap between germline ends came to 20 bases. This CDR3 has 17 residues. Per germline, CDR1 SGDLS and CDR2 YYNGEE. The CDR3: CASSVEAGTGFLYEQYF. DNA for the CDR3: TGTGCCAGCAGCGTAGAAGCGGGGACAGGTTTCTTGTACGAGCAGTACTTC.

This clone was counted once. The V and J genes are TRBV28 and TRBJ2-2; D might be TRBD1 (5 bases). CDR3 length: 14 amino acids. Trimming took 7 bases from V and 0 from J, leaving 9 bases between them. Germline V gives CDR1 MDHEN, CDR2 SYDVKM. CDR3 amino acids: CASMDISNTGELFF. CDR3 sequence (DNA): TGTGCCAGCATGGACATTTCGAACACCGGGGAGCTGTTTTTT.

This chain connects TRBV27 to TRBJ2-2, with a possible D match to TRBD1 (5 bases). Trimming took 5 bases from V and 3 from J, leaving 10 bases between them. Germline CDR1 reads MNHEY; CDR2 reads SMNVEV (reference sequence). The CDR3 is 14 residues long. The CDR3 loop reads CASSLQGYTGELFF. Here the CDR3 DNA reads TGTGCCAGCAGTCTCCAGGGATACACCGGGGAGCTGTTTTTT.

The chain has TRBV6-1 and TRBJ2-5; D might be TRBD1 (6 bases). Germline CDR1 reads MNHNS; CDR2 reads SASEGT. V was trimmed by 6 bases and J by 2 bases, leaving 10 bases between them. The CDR3 consists of 13 residues. The CDR3 loop reads CASREDSQETQYF. The CDR3 DNA reads as TGTGCCAGCAGGGAGGACAGTCAAGAGACCCAGTACTTC.

This clone has only a few counts. The chain recombines TRBV7-9 with TRBJ1-5; D unresolved. Germline V gives CDR1 SEHNR, CDR2 FQNEAQ (reference sequence). V lost 5 bases and J lost 3, with 8 bases in between. The CDR3 is 13 amino acids. In nucleotides, the CDR3 is TGTGCCAGCAGCCCTGGGAACAATCAGCCCCAGCATTTT. This translates into CASSPGNNQPQHF.

This chain uses TRBV28 with TRBJ2-1; D is perhaps TRBD2 (6 bases). This CDR3 region has 14 residues. Trimming took 7 bases from V and 7 from J, leaving 17 bases between them. From germline, CDR1 is MDHEN and CDR2 SYDVKM. The CDR3 is CASKVAAMLNEQFF. For the CDR3, the DNA is TGTGCCAGCAAGGTAGCGGCTATGTTGAATGAGCAGTTCTTC.

This clone showed up just a few times. J is TRBJ1-5 and V is TRBV28; D possibly corresponds to TRBD1 (5 bases). The CDR3 runs 15 residues. V gave up 5 bases and J gave up 7 bases, with 18 bases separating them. The germline V gene encodes CDR1 MDHEN and CDR2 SYDVKM. The CDR3 is CASSGGGDRGQPQHF. The DNA of the CDR3 is TGTGCCAGCAGTGGAGGAGGGGATAGGGGACAGCCCCAGCATTTT.

V gene TRBV6-5 combines with J gene TRBJ1-1, with unresolved D. The CDR3 spans 12 residues. The germline V gene has CDR1 MNHEY and CDR2 SVGAGI. With 0 bases removed from V and 5 bases from J, the gap between germline ends came to 4 bases. The CDR3 DNA follows: TGTGCCAGCAGTTACTCGGAGACTGAAGCTTTCTTT. Its protein is CASSYSETEAFF.

This clone appeared a few times. The V gene is TRBV5-6, the J gene TRBJ1-1, with D tentatively TRBD1 (5 bases). The V end lost 5 bases, the J end lost 1 base, and 9 bases lay between the germline ends. The germline gives CDR1 SGHDT, CDR2 YYEEEE. The CDR3 sequence is 13 residues long. The CDR3 protein is CASRGQGNTEAFF. The CDR3, as DNA: TGTGCCAGCAGGGGGCAGGGGAACACTGAAGCTTTCTTT.

The chain combines TRBV7-9 with TRBJ2-3; no firm D call. The germline V gene encodes CDR1 SEHNR and CDR2 FQNEAQ (reference sequence). V lost 6 bases, J lost 4 bases, and 8 bases lay in between. The CDR3 totals 12 residues. In DNA, the CDR3 is TGTGCCAGCAGTTCGTTTGCAGATACGCAGTATTTT. Translated, it gives CASSSFADTQYF.

The rearrangement uses TRBV4-1 and TRBJ2-1; D uncertain. V was cut by 0 bases and J by 3 bases, with 12 bases left in between. Germline V gene lookup returns CDR1 MGHRA and CDR2 YSYEKL. The CDR3 runs to 16 residues. CDR3 DNA: TGCGCCAGCAGCCAAGACGCCAGACAATACTACAATGAGCAGTTCTTC. It yields the protein CASSQDARQYYNEQFF.

The chain uses TRBV6-5 and TRBJ2-3; D possibly corresponds to TRBD1 (5 bases). Between the trimmed V and J ends, which lost 0 bases and 4 bases, there was a span of 5 bases. There are 13 residues in the CDR3. CDR1 MNHEY and CDR2 SVGAGI come from the germline V gene. CDR3 in amino acids: CASSYSGADTQYF. CDR3 nucleotides: TGTGCCAGCAGTTACTCAGGGGCAGATACGCAGTATTTT.

The sample holds one count of this clone. V gene TRBV4-1 combines with J gene TRBJ2-3; possibly TRBD2 for D (5 bases). CDR1 and CDR2 (germline): MGHRA, YSYEKL. The CDR3 has 14 amino acids. The V and J ends lost 0 bases and 9 bases respectively, with 13 bases between them. The CDR3 DNA is TGCGCCAGCAGCCAAGAGTGGCGAGCGGAGACGCAGTATTTT. Its protein is CASSQEWRAETQYF.

The V and J genes are TRBV4-1 and TRBJ1-2, with TRBD1 matching over 8 bases. The CDR3 has 15 residues. Germline V gene data show CDR1 as MGHRA and CDR2 as YSYEKL. Unmatched junction bases numbered 9, after V lost 2 bases and J lost 7 bases. This CDR3 reads CASSQPGQALPGYTF. In nucleotides, the CDR3 is TGCGCCAGCAGCCAACCGGGACAGGCGCTGCCTGGCTACACCTTC.

The rearrangement uses TRBV28 and TRBJ2-5; D gene uncertain. CDR3 length equals 11 residues. Germline CDR1 MDHEN, CDR2 SYDVKM. The V gene lost 6 bases and the J gene lost 6 bases, with 8 bases spanning the gap. CDR3 amino acids: CASSLSKTQYF. The CDR3, as DNA: TGTGCCAGCAGCCTATCCAAGACCCAGTACTTC.